This TCR beta chain was identified during a study of blood T cell repertoires in COVID-19. The germline gives CDR1 LNHDA, CDR2 SQIVND (reference sequence). Trimming removed 5 bases from V and 8 bases from J, with 18 bases in between. This CDR3 region has 14 residues. Sequencing was performed with immunoSEQ multiplex PCR; in TCRdb, only in-frame clones are kept and a portion is missing. The sample lists about 150,000 clones; 83% were seen once. The TCR originated in a woman aged 70-85 years who had recovered from COVID-19. The sequenced sample consisted of peripheral blood. The chain recombines TRBV19 with TRBJ1-2; possibly TRBD1 for D (5 bases). CDR3 bases: TGTGCCAGTAGTCCCGTCCAGGGCCCGACGGGCTACACCTTC. Residues: CASSPVQGPTGYTF.